This T cell receptor (beta chain) appears in the sequencing data of a study of technical replicates of blood from a few donors listed by TCRdb under 2017. From the cysteine through the phenylalanine, the CDR3 covers 15 amino acids. Only the CDR3 portion is preserved as DNA: 45 bases, with reading frame beginning at the first base. The germline V and J ends show losses of 5 bases and 8 bases respectively, and no gene match explains 10 bases of the junction. CDR1 and CDR2 were assigned from the germline V gene (reference sequence) as MNHNY and SVGAGI. The receptor library was made with the immunoSEQ multiplex PCR assay. As stored in TCRdb, this immuneACCESS dataset retains in-frame rearrangements with V and J assigned. A fraction of the clones does not appear; measured against another copy, unresolved V genes explain less than half of the discrepancy, and the remainder lacks a known reason. This sample has some 70,000 clones in its table, and roughly 90% of those were observed once. Of the sample, about 4.7% is held by the ten largest clones.

As concerns this clone: The antigen it recognizes is unknown. No base qualities exist here, and no much larger clone lies one base off it.

The rearranged chain carries TRBV6-6 and TRBJ1-4; 8 of the junction bases match TRBD1. Sample: PBMCs. The sequence was obtained from a human donor in good health. Some clones in this sample may be carry-over from other donors' samples. In nucleotide form, the sequence is TGTGCCAGCAGTGACAGGGGCTGGGGGGGGGAAAAACTGTTTTTT. Translated, it reads CASSDRGWGGEKLFF.